Below are 5 T cell receptor beta chains sequenced from a single sample in a study of OX40 agonist ivuxolimab in advanced cancers. TCRdb's table, derived via immunoSEQ multiplex PCR, lists solely in-frame clones and lacks some. The sample lists about 130,000 clones, about 93% occurring once. The input for sequencing was CD4+ or CD8+ T cells sorted from blood, taken in a trial of the OX40 agonist ivuxolimab. The receptor set was obtained from an adult with an advanced solid tumor such as melanoma, head and neck, liver or kidney cancer.

The CDR3 spells CASSPSGGMGYGYTF. The CDR3 DNA is TGTGCCAGCAGCCCCTCAGGGGGTATGGGCTATGGCTACACCTTC. The V gene is TRBV14, the J gene TRBJ1-2, with TRBD1 identical over 7 bases. J gave up 4 bases and V 4 bases, and 9 bases lay outside the gene matches. The CDR3 extends over 15 amino acids. Germline CDR1 reads SGHDN; CDR2 reads FVKESK.

This sequence joins TRBV7-9 and TRBJ2-1, with a weak D call TRBD1 (5 bases). Trimming stripped 4 bases from V and 3 bases from J, with 10 bases between. The CDR3 covers 14 residues. CDR1 and CDR2 from the germline V gene are SEHNR and FQNEAQ (reference sequence). This CDR3 reads CASSSQDIYNEQFF. The CDR3 nucleotides read TGTGCCAGCAGCTCCCAGGACATCTACAATGAGCAGTTCTTC.

The chain recombines TRBV5-1 with TRBJ2-2; no firm D call. This CDR3 has 16 amino acids. V gave up 3 bases and J gave up 0 bases, with 12 bases separating them. The V gene's germline CDR1 is SGHRS and CDR2 YFSETQ. The CDR3 DNA is TGCGCCAGCAGCTCACTTCAGATGGCGAACACCGGGGAGCTGTTTTTT. Protein sequence: CASSSLQMANTGELFF.

In its sample, this clone was seen once. The chain couples TRBV6-1 to TRBJ2-3, with D perhaps matching TRBD2 (6 bases). CDR1 and CDR2 (germline): MNHNS, SASEGT. Trimming cost V 3 bases and J 9 bases, with 7 bases left between them. The CDR3 totals 11 residues. CDR3 bases: TGTGCCAGCAGTGATGGAGGGACGCAGTATTTT. This gives the protein CASSDGGTQYF.

This clone came up once. The chain employs TRBV9 and TRBJ2-3, with D tentatively TRBD2 (6 bases). The CDR3 loop spans 16 amino acids. Between the trimmed V and J ends, which lost 0 bases and 2 bases, there was a span of 13 bases. Germline CDR1 and CDR2: SGDLS and YYNGEE. The CDR3 sequence is CASSVEGSGFTDTQYF. For the CDR3, the DNA is TGTGCCAGCAGCGTAGAAGGTAGCGGATTCACAGATACGCAGTATTTT.